The present TCR beta chain was sequenced within a study of T cell responses to AZD1222 COVID-19 vaccine. Here immunoSEQ multiplex PCR was the method, and the copy in TCRdb shows in-frame clones only, minus some. Counted here are fewer than 140,000 clones, almost 90% occurring once; the ten biggest clones make up over 4.5%. The CDR3 is made up of 13 amino acids. The germline V gene has CDR1 SGHDT and CDR2 YYEEEE. Trimming removed 4 bases at V and 8 bases at J, with 12 bases between. The sequence was obtained from an adult in good health. V and J are TRBV5-6 and TRBJ1-4, with a weak D call TRBD1 (5 bases). Material: peripheral blood, obtained on day 0 of AZD1222 vaccination. The CDR3 loop reads CASSRSKGEKLFF. As DNA, the CDR3 is TGTGCCAGCAGCCGCTCAAAGGGGGAAAAACTGTTTTTT.